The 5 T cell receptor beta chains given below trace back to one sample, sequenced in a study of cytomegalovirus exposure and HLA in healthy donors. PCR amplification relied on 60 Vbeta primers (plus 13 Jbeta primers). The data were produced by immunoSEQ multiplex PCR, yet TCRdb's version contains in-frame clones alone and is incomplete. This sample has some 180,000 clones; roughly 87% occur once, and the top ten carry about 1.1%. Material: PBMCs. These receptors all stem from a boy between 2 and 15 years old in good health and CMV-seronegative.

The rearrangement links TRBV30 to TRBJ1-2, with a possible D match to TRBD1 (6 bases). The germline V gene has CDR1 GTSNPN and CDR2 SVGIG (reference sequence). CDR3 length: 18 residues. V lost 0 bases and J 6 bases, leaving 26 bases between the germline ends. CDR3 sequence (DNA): TGTGCCTGGAGTGTTTCACGCCTACAAGACAGGAGTAATCATGGCTACACCTTC. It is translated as CAWSVSRLQDRSNHGYTF.

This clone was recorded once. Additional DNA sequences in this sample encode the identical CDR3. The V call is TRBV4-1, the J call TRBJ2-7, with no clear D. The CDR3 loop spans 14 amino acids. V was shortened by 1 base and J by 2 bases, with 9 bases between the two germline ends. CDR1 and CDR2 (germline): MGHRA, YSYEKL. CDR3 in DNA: TGCGCCAGCAGCCAAGCAACAGTCACCTACGAGCAGTACTTC. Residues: CASSQATVTYEQYF.

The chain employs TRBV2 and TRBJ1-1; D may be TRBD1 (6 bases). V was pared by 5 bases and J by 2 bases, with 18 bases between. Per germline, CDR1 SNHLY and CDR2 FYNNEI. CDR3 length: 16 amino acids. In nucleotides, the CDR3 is TGTGCCAGCAGTCTAAACAGGGTTAGACGCAACACTGAAGCTTTCTTT. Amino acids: CASSLNRVRRNTEAFF.

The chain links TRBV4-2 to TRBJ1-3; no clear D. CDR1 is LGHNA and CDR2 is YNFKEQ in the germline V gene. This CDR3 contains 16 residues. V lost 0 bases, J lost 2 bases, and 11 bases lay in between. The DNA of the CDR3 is TGTGCCAGCAGCCAAGATGGCACTCAGGCTGGAAACACCATATATTTT. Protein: CASSQDGTQAGNTIYF.

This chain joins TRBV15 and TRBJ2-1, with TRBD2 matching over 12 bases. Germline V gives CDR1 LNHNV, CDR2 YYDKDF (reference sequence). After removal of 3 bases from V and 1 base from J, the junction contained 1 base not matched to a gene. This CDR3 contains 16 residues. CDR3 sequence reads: CATSRGLAGSYNEQFF. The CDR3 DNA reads TGTGCCACCAGCAGGGGACTAGCGGGTTCCTACAATGAGCAGTTCTTC. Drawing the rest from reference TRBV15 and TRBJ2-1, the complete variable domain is DAMVIQNPRYQVTQFGKPVTLSCSQTLNHNVMYWYQQKSSQAPKLLFHYYDKDFNNEADTPDNFQSRRPNTSFCFLDIRSPGLGDTAMYLCATSRGLAGSYNEQFFGPGTRLTVL.